Shown below are 21 T cell receptor beta chains from a single sample sequenced in a study of a mutant IDH1 vaccine in newly diagnosed glioma. Noted time point: baseline, week 1 (first vaccination visit). Treatment: pre-vaccination baseline after standard-of-care therapy. TCRdb keeps only in-frame clones here, not all; method: immunoSEQ multiplex PCR. The sample shows tens of thousands of clones, about 80% of them seen only once. The sequencing used PBMCs, collected from a glioma patient treated with radiotherapy, temozolomide or both. Receptors were obtained from a man aged 25-45 years with glioma.

The chain joins TRBV28 to TRBJ1-2; D might be TRBD1 (5 bases). Trimming took off 4 bases at V and 4 bases at J, with 22 bases between the two ends. The CDR3 is made up of 17 amino acids. CDR1 and CDR2 from the germline V gene are MDHEN and SYDVKM. The CDR3: CASSSSTPGIRVYGYTF. As DNA, the CDR3 is TGTGCCAGCAGTTCCAGCACACCAGGGATTAGAGTCTATGGCTACACCTTC.

The V call is TRBV5-1, the J call TRBJ1-1; no clear D gene. V lost 3 bases to trimming and J lost 0 bases, with 15 bases between them. This CDR3 region has 16 residues. The germline gives CDR1 SGHRS, CDR2 YFSETQ. CDR3 nucleotide sequence: TGCGCCAGCAGCTCAACCGTGGGAGGGATGAACACTGAAGCTTTCTTT. Its protein is CASSSTVGGMNTEAFF. Full variable domain (outside the CDR3, taken from reference TRBV5-1 and TRBJ1-1): KAGVTQTPRYLIKTRGQQVTLSCSPISGHRSVSWYQQTPGQGLQFLFEYFSETQRNKGNFPGRFSGRQFSNSRSEMNVSTLELGDSALYLCASSSTVGGMNTEAFFGQGTRLTVV.

The chain carries TRBV28 and TRBJ2-7; 7 positions match TRBD1. This CDR3 has 14 amino acids. Germline V gene data show CDR1 as MDHEN and CDR2 as SYDVKM. V was clipped by 10 bases and J by 4 bases; unmatched bases: 13. The CDR3 DNA reads TGTGCCACTCTCACCGGGACAGCCGGATACGAGCAGTACTTC. Translating gives CATLTGTAGYEQYF.

The rearrangement uses TRBV2 and TRBJ1-1; no reliable D call. The germline V gene encodes CDR1 SNHLY and CDR2 FYNNEI. This CDR3 contains 18 residues. V dropped 1 base and J dropped 2 bases, with 20 bases sitting between them. CDR3 bases: TGTGCCAGCAGTGAAGGGGCATTCTTCGATCCCTTAAACACTGAAGCTTTCTTT. Translating it yields CASSEGAFFDPLNTEAFF.

In its sample, this clone was seen a few times. The V call is TRBV5-1, the J call TRBJ1-4; tentatively, D is TRBD1 (5 bases). Between the trimmed V and J ends, which lost 6 bases and 8 bases, there was a span of 17 bases. The CDR3 is 14 amino acids. Germline V gene lookup returns CDR1 SGHRS and CDR2 YFSETQ. This CDR3 reads CASTATLAGEKLFF. The CDR3 DNA sequence: TGCGCCAGCACCGCGACCCTGGCAGGGGAAAAACTGTTTTTT.

The CDR3 sequence: CASSGESGNYGYTF. CDR3 in DNA: TGTGCCAGCAGCGGAGAATCAGGGAACTATGGCTACACCTTC. The chain employs TRBV9 and TRBJ1-2; tentatively, D is TRBD1 (5 bases). This CDR3 region has 14 residues. V dropped 3 bases and J dropped 2 bases, with 11 bases sitting between them. The germline V gene has CDR1 SGDLS and CDR2 YYNGEE.

By sample share, this clone is medium-sized. The rearrangement joins TRBV27 to TRBJ2-7; 11 positions agree with TRBD2. Trimming cost V 7 bases and J 1 base; bases outside gene matches: 3. The CDR3 covers 14 residues. Germline values: CDR1 MNHEY, CDR2 SMNVEV (reference sequence). The DNA of the CDR3 is TGTGCCAGCACCCGGACTAGCGGGTCCTACGAGCAGTACTTC. Translated: CASTRTSGSYEQYF.

In this sample, this clone turned up once. CDR3 region: CASSRKNYGYTF. CDR3 sequence (DNA): TGCGCCAGCAGCAGGAAGAACTATGGCTACACCTTC. J is TRBJ1-2 and V is TRBV5-1; D is uncertain. CDR3 length: 12 residues. Germline V lookup: CDR1 SGHRS, CDR2 YFSETQ. Trimming stripped 4 bases from V and 2 bases from J, with 6 bases between.

The chain joins TRBV4-1 to TRBJ1-2; D is possibly TRBD1 (6 bases). The CDR3 covers 16 residues. Germline-derived CDR1 and CDR2 are MGHRA and YSYEKL. V was shortened by 7 bases and J by 0 bases, with 18 bases between the two germline ends. Written as DNA, the CDR3 is TGCGCCAGCACCCTAAGGGGGACGGACGCTAACTATGGCTACACCTTC. Its translation: CASTLRGTDANYGYTF.

This clone showed up just once. The rearrangement links TRBV7-8 to TRBJ1-5; perhaps TRBD1 as D (6 bases). The CDR3 sequence is 15 residues long. Germline V gives CDR1 SGHVS, CDR2 FQNEAQ. Between the trimmed V and J ends, which lost 0 bases and 1 base, there was a span of 7 bases. CDR3 sequence: CASSLAGGSNQPQHF. The CDR3 DNA reads as TGTGCCAGCAGCTTAGCAGGGGGAAGCAATCAGCCCCAGCATTTT.

The gene calls are TRBV29-1 and TRBJ2-4, with D perhaps TRBD2 (5 bases). Trimming removed 4 bases at V and 6 bases at J, with 13 bases between. The germline V gene encodes CDR1 SQVTM and CDR2 ANQGSEA. The CDR3 has 13 amino acids. CDR3 DNA sequence: TGCAGCGTTGCCCCGGGAAGGGTAAACATTCAGTACTTC. Translating gives CSVAPGRVNIQYF. Based on the CDR3 plus reference TRBV29-1 and TRBJ2-4, the full variable domain is SAVISQKPSRDICQRGTSLTIQCQVDSQVTMMFWYRQQPGQSLTLIATANQGSEATYESGFVIDKFPISRPNLTFSTLTVSNMSPEDSSIYLCSVAPGRVNIQYFGAGTRLSVL.

The chain employs TRBV5-6 and TRBJ1-1; D might be TRBD1 (6 bases). CDR1 and CDR2 (germline): SGHDT, YYEEEE. CDR3 length: 14 amino acids. Trimming shortened V by 2 bases and J by 4 bases, and 12 bases separated the two germline ends. The CDR3 sequence is CASSFGQWGTEAFF. CDR3 DNA sequence: TGTGCCAGCAGCTTCGGACAGTGGGGCACTGAAGCTTTCTTT.

This clone has more than one count but fewer than ten. V is TRBV4-1 and J is TRBJ1-1, with a tentative D call TRBD1 (5 bases). The germline gives CDR1 MGHRA, CDR2 YSYEKL. With 5 bases removed from V and 4 bases from J, the gap between germline ends came to 17 bases. The CDR3 contains 15 residues. The CDR3 coding sequence is TGCGCCAGCAGCGAGGGGTGGGGGGGAATCACTGAAGCTTTCTTT. This encodes CASSEGWGGITEAFF.

The CDR3 loop reads CAWTRWGRETQYF. The CDR3, as DNA: TGTGCCTGGACGCGGTGGGGGAGGGAGACCCAGTACTTC. The chain employs TRBV30 and TRBJ2-5, with D perhaps matching TRBD2 (6 bases). This CDR3 is 13 amino acids long. Germline V lookup: CDR1 GTSNPN, CDR2 SVGIG (reference sequence). Trimming took 4 bases from V and 5 from J, leaving 14 bases between them.

This clone is a singleton in its sample. V gene TRBV5-1 combines with J gene TRBJ2-5; TRBD1 aligns across 11 bases. The DNA end is a closer match to TRBJ2-7, so the J assignment may be wrong. CDR1 SGHRS and CDR2 YFSETQ come from the germline V gene. This CDR3 contains 15 residues. Here the CDR3 reads CASSFGTGGSYEQYF. The CDR3 DNA is TGCGCCAGCAGCTTCGGGACAGGGGGCTCCTACGAGCAGTACTTC.

The chain carries TRBV6-5 and TRBJ2-5; possible D gene TRBD1, 5 bases. The germline V and J ends were trimmed by 0 bases and 4 bases, with 15 bases remaining between them. The germline gives CDR1 MNHEY, CDR2 SVGAGI. CDR3 size: 16 residues. The CDR3 spells CASSYSSPPQGETQYF. CDR3 bases: TGTGCCAGCAGTTACTCGAGCCCACCGCAGGGAGAGACCCAGTACTTC.

The CDR3 region is CASSLSIAATGGTGELFF. CDR3 in DNA: TGTGCCAGCAGTTTATCCATAGCCGCGACAGGGGGCACCGGGGAGCTGTTTTTT. The rearrangement joins TRBV27 to TRBJ2-2, with 9 nucleotides matching TRBD1. Germline V lookup: CDR1 MNHEY, CDR2 SMNVEV (reference sequence). This CDR3 contains 18 residues. J was trimmed by 4 bases and V by 0 bases; bases with no gene match: 9.

The V call is TRBV18, the J call TRBJ1-3; D possibly corresponds to TRBD1 (5 bases). Looked up from germline, CDR1 is KGHSH and CDR2 is LQKENI. Trimming removed 3 bases at V and 0 bases at J, with 18 bases between. CDR3 length: 18 residues. The DNA of the CDR3 is TGTGCCAGCTCACCTATGGACTCGGGACGGCTCTCTGGAAACACCATATATTTT. As protein: CASSPMDSGRLSGNTIYF.

This clone appeared a few times. For the CDR3, the DNA is TGTGCCAGCAGCGTATCGCTGAGCTCTGGAAACACCATATATTTT. Its protein product is CASSVSLSSGNTIYF. The V gene is TRBV9, the J gene TRBJ1-3, with D unclear. The CDR3 is 15 residues long. The germline CDR1 and CDR2 sequences are SGDLS and YYNGEE. V was trimmed by 1 base and J by 0 bases, leaving 8 bases between them.

V usage is TRBV28 and J usage is TRBJ1-2; D gene uncertain. Trimming cost V 5 bases and J 3 bases, with 4 bases left between them. Germline V gene data show CDR1 as MDHEN and CDR2 as SYDVKM. The CDR3 is 11 residues long. The CDR3 sequence: CASSKDYGYTF. In DNA form, the CDR3 reads TGTGCCAGCAGTAAGGACTATGGCTACACCTTC.

CDR3 sequence reads: CASSSPPEAYSNQPQHF. Here the CDR3 DNA reads TGTGCCAGTAGTAGCCCCCCCGAGGCCTATAGCAATCAGCCCCAGCATTTT. The J gene is TRBJ1-5, the V gene TRBV19; the D is unclear. CDR3 size: 17 residues. Trimming removed 4 bases from V and 0 bases from J, with 16 bases in between. The germline V gene encodes CDR1 LNHDA and CDR2 SQIVND (reference sequence). The full variable domain, completed using reference TRBV19 and TRBJ1-5, is DGGITQSPKYLFRKEGQNVTLSCEQNLNHDAMYWYRQDPGQGLRLIYYSQIVNDFQKGDIAEGYSVSREKKESFPLTVTSAQKNPTAFYLCASSSPPEAYSNQPQHFGDGTRLSIL.